The text below deals with one TCR beta chain. Germline values: CDR1 MNHNY, CDR2 SVGAGI (reference sequence). Trimming left V 4 bases short and J 3 bases short, with 18 bases between. This CDR3 spans 16 amino acids. This sample is part of a study of PD-L1 blockade in urothelial cancer. Generated by immunoSEQ multiplex PCR, the TCRdb table keeps only in-frame clones and is missing some. Of about 90,000 clones detected, more than 90% appear once; the ten largest clones hold around a tenth. The genes are TRBV6-6 and TRBJ1-2; D may be TRBD1 (5 bases). This receptor was identified in a man in his 60s with urothelial cancer. This specimen consisted of PBMCs, obtained around atezolizumab (anti-PD-L1) treatment. The CDR3 bases are TGTGCCAGCAGTTTATTTAGGGCACAGGCAGACTATGGCTACACCTTC. Translated, it gives CASSLFRAQADYGYTF.